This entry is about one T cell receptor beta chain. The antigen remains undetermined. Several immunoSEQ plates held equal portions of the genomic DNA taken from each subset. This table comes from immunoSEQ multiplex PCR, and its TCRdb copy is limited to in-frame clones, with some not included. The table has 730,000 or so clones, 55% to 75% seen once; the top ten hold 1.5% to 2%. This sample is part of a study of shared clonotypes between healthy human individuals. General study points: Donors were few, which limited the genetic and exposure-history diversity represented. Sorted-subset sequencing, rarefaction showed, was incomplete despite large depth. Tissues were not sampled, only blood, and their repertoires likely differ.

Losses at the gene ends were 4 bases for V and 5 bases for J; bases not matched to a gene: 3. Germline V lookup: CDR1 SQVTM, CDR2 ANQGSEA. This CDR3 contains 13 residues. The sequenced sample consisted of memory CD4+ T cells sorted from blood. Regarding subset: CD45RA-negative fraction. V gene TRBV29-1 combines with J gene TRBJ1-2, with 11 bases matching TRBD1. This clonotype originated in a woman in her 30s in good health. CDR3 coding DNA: TGCAGCGTTGTGGGACAGGGGGTTTATGGCTACACCTTC. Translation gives CSVVGQGVYGYTF. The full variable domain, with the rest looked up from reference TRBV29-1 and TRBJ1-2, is SAVISQKPSRDICQRGTSLTIQCQVDSQVTMMFWYRQQPGQSLTLIATANQGSEATYESGFVIDKFPISRPNLTFSTLTVSNMSPEDSSIYLCSVVGQGVYGYTFGSGTRLTVV.